The clone carrying this T cell receptor (beta chain) was seen at least ten times. The antigen is not known. This CDR3 has 14 residues. Germline V gene sequence: CDR1 LNHDA, CDR2 SQIVND (reference sequence). V lost 3 bases to trimming and J lost 5 bases, with 11 bases between them. This sample is drawn from a study of CD8+CD57+ T cells in acquired aplastic anemia. Whole-study context: The sorted CD4+ and CD8+ cells yielded an average approximately 3.2 ug of DNA. Study observations and caveats: It was found that roughly 29 CD8+ CDR3 sequences were shared between patients and controls.

Genomic DNA provided the template from which TCR beta VDJ and CDR3 profiles were obtained. From the reads, TCRdb called clonotypes with MiXCR, one entry per CDR3 protein. Here the sample spans 150,000 to 200,000 distinct CDR3 sequences, 40% to 50% being singletons. All sequencing subjects had displayed CD8+CD57+ cell expansion on flow cytometry. Patients, without exception, had severe acquired aplastic anemia. This clonotype was sampled from a human donor with aplastic anemia. Sequencing used sorted CD4+, CD8+, or CD8+CD57+ T cells (not recorded which) from PBMCs. This sequence joins TRBV19 and TRBJ1-5; D is ambiguous. CDR3: CASSIRTGDQPQHF. CDR3 in DNA: TGTGCCAGTAGTATTCGGACCGGAGATCAGCCCCAGCATTTT.